The 20 T cell receptor beta chains presented below share a single source sample, sequenced in a study of control samples from healthy donors and cancer patients. Profiling relied on immunoSEQ multiplex PCR, and the TCRdb table lists in-frame clones only, not all of them. The repertoire holds about 140,000 clones, about 90% seen once, with approximately 6.8% in the top ten. Sequencing was performed on blood. The receptors derive from a man younger than 35 in good health.

This clone was recorded once. The V call is TRBV27, the J call TRBJ2-3, with D possibly matching TRBD2 (6 bases). Germline lookup yields CDR1 MNHEY and CDR2 SMNVEV (reference sequence). With 5 bases removed from V and 5 bases from J, the gap between germline ends came to 14 bases. This CDR3 has 14 residues. In nucleotides, the CDR3 is TGTGCCAGCAGTCCCTTCGGGGGAGGAGATACGCAGTATTTT. Amino acids: CASSPFGGGDTQYF.

The V and J genes are TRBV5-5 and TRBJ1-5; D uncertain. CDR3 length: 15 amino acids. The V gene's germline CDR1 is SGHKS and CDR2 YYEKEE (reference sequence). Trimming took off 2 bases at V and 6 bases at J, with 15 bases between the two ends. The CDR3: CASSFRPGEGQPQHF. The CDR3 DNA sequence: TGTGCCAGCAGCTTTAGGCCCGGGGAAGGTCAGCCCCAGCATTTT.

CDR3 sequence: CASSPSGSGRSPLHF. The CDR3 DNA reads as TGTGCCAGCTCACCATCAGGGTCTGGGCGATCACCCCTCCACTTT. This chain uses TRBV18 with TRBJ1-6; D perhaps matches TRBD1 (5 bases). Trimming left V 2 bases short and J 10 bases short, with 15 bases between. CDR3 size: 15 residues. Germline lookup yields CDR1 KGHSH and CDR2 LQKENI. Together with reference TRBV18 and TRBJ1-6, the CDR3 gives the full variable domain: NAGVMQNPRHLVRRRGQEARLRCSPMKGHSHVYWYRQLPEEGLKFMVYLQKENIIDESGMPKERFSAEFPKEGPSILRIQQVVRGDSAAYFCASSPSGSGRSPLHFGNGTRLTVT.

This chain links TRBV10-3 with TRBJ1-3, with TRBD1 matching over 10 bases. The CDR3 is 16 residues long. Looked up from germline, CDR1 is ENHRY and CDR2 is SYGVKD. Trimming took 6 bases from V and 1 from J; bases not matched to a gene: 6. In nucleotides, the CDR3 is TGTGCCATCAGCCCCGGGACAGGGGTTTCTGGAAACACCATATATTTT. Encoded protein: CAISPGTGVSGNTIYF.

Only one count was recorded for this clone. The chain combines TRBV19 with TRBJ1-1; D gene uncertain. The ends were cut back, 4 bases at V and 6 bases at J, with 9 bases in the middle. The CDR3 length is 12 residues. CDR1 is LNHDA, CDR2 SQIVND, per germline (reference sequence). The CDR3: CASSTWGAEAFF. The CDR3 DNA is TGTGCCAGTAGTACTTGGGGAGCTGAAGCTTTCTTT.

The rearrangement joins TRBV5-3 to TRBJ1-1; D not resolved. TRBV5-3 is flagged as an ORF with uncertain function. The ends were cut back, 8 bases at V and 10 bases at J, with 15 bases in the middle. The CDR3 totals 11 residues. CDR3 nucleotides: TGTGCCAGGGCAGCGGGGTGGGGAGCTTTCTTT. Its translation: CARAAGWGAFF.

As for this clone: Its ends do not fully match the called genes, so a read error is possible. V and J are TRBV25-1 and TRBJ1-5; D remains unclear. The length of the CDR3 is 13 residues. Germline CDR1 MGHDK, CDR2 SYGVNS. CDR3 loop: CASSEGGNRPQHF. CDR3 nucleotides: TGTGCCAGCAGTGAGGGAGGGAATCGGCCCCAGCATTTT.

The chain employs TRBV29-1 and TRBJ1-1; no definite D call. From germline, CDR1 is SQVTM and CDR2 ANQGSEA. V lost 4 bases to trimming and J lost 1 base, with 1 base between them. The CDR3 runs to 10 residues. Here the CDR3 DNA reads TGCAGCGTTGGGAACACTGAAGCTTTCTTT. This translates into CSVGNTEAFF.

The rearrangement uses TRBV24-1 and TRBJ2-3, with 12 nucleotides matching TRBD2. Unmatched junction bases numbered 5, after V lost 3 bases and J lost 5 bases. This CDR3 spans 16 amino acids. From germline, CDR1 is KGHDR and CDR2 SFDVKD. CDR3 sequence: CATSDPSGLAGDTQYF. CDR3 bases: TGTGCCACCAGTGATCCTTCGGGACTAGCGGGAGATACGCAGTATTTT.

This rearrangement joins TRBV10-3 to TRBJ1-1; D uncertain. Germline lookup yields CDR1 ENHRY and CDR2 SYGVKD. Deletions cut 6 bases from V and 4 bases from J, with 15 bases between. The CDR3 spans 14 residues. The CDR3 protein is CAIRFHGVGTEAFF. The DNA of the CDR3 is TGTGCCATCAGGTTTCATGGTGTGGGCACTGAAGCTTTCTTT.

The V and J genes are TRBV10-3 and TRBJ2-3; TRBD2 might be the D (6 bases). The CDR3 has 18 amino acids. V was shortened by 6 bases and J by 0 bases, with 22 bases between the two germline ends. CDR1 is ENHRY, CDR2 SYGVKD, per germline. DNA of the CDR3: TGTGCCATCAGGGGGGGTAACAGGCCAAGATCTAGCACAGATACGCAGTATTTT. Translating gives CAIRGGNRPRSSTDTQYF.

CDR3 sequence: CASSQDPTGRGNTIYF. The CDR3 bases are TGTGCCAGCAGCCAAGATCCCACAGGGCGTGGAAACACCATATATTTT. The chain employs TRBV3-1 (or the pseudogene TRBV3-2) and TRBJ1-3, with a tentative D call TRBD1 (6 bases). Looked up from germline, CDR1 is LGHDT and CDR2 is YNNKEL (reference sequence). There are 16 residues in the CDR3. Between the trimmed V and J ends, which lost 0 bases and 3 bases, there was a span of 12 bases.

Sample share makes this clone medium-sized (0.01 to 0.1%). In the same sample, other DNA sequences code for this CDR3. This rearrangement joins TRBV19 to TRBJ1-4, with D unclear. The V gene's germline CDR1 is LNHDA and CDR2 SQIVND (reference sequence). CDR3 length equals 13 residues. Trimming shortened V by 8 bases and J by 0 bases, and 7 bases separated the two germline ends. The CDR3 DNA is TGTGCCAGTTCCGGGACAACTAATGAAAAACTGTTTTTT. This sequence encodes CASSGTTNEKLFF.

The chain links TRBV27 to TRBJ1-4, with D maybe TRBD1 (6 bases). Trimming shortened V by 6 bases and J by 10 bases, and 24 bases separated the two germline ends. The CDR3 sequence is 16 residues long. The germline gives CDR1 MNHEY, CDR2 SMNVEV (reference sequence). The CDR3 sequence: CASSAGAGASVGKLFF. DNA of the CDR3: TGTGCCAGCAGCGCCGGGGCAGGGGCGTCCGTTGGAAAACTGTTTTTT.

The rearrangement joins TRBV30 to TRBJ2-5; the match to TRBD2 covers 8 bases. J gave up 3 bases and V 1 base, and 7 bases lay outside the gene matches. The CDR3 extends over 15 amino acids. Germline CDR1 is GTSNPN and CDR2 is SVGIG (reference sequence). The CDR3 reads CAWSANRGGKETQYF. CDR3 nucleotides: TGTGCCTGGAGTGCGAACCGGGGGGGGAAAGAGACCCAGTACTTC. Filled out from reference TRBV30 and TRBJ2-5, the complete variable domain reads SQTIHQWPATLVQPVGSPLSLECTVEGTSNPNLYWYRQAAGRGLQLLFYSVGIGQISSEVPQNLSASRPQDRQFILSSKKLLLSDSGFYLCAWSANRGGKETQYFGPGTRLLVL.

The V call is TRBV29-1, the J call TRBJ2-3, with 10 bases aligning to TRBD1. After removal of 8 bases from V and 6 bases from J, the junction contained 8 bases not matched to a gene. Germline values: CDR1 SQVTM, CDR2 ANQGSEA. CDR3 length equals 13 residues. The CDR3 loop is CSSGTGVEDTQYF. The CDR3 DNA follows: TGCAGCTCGGGGACAGGGGTCGAGGATACGCAGTATTTT.

This rearrangement joins TRBV3-1 (or the pseudogene TRBV3-2) to TRBJ2-7; 7 nucleotides match TRBD1. This CDR3 has 15 residues. Losses at the gene ends were 3 bases for V and 6 bases for J; bases not matched to a gene: 11. CDR1 is LGHDT, CDR2 YNNKEL, per germline (reference sequence). In DNA, the CDR3 is TGTGCCAGCAGCCATCCAGGGGGACAGAGTGCCGAGCAGTACTTC. Its protein product is CASSHPGGQSAEQYF.

This clone appeared a few times. The rearrangement joins TRBV24-1 to TRBJ2-3; D gene unclear. The V and J ends lost 4 bases and 4 bases respectively, with 11 bases between them. CDR1 KGHDR and CDR2 SFDVKD come from the germline V gene. The CDR3 has 14 amino acids. The CDR3 region is CATSEPLKADTQYF. Here the CDR3 DNA reads TGTGCCACCAGTGAGCCCCTTAAGGCAGATACGCAGTATTTT.

This rearrangement joins TRBV18 to TRBJ2-3; maybe TRBD1 (5 bases). Germline CDR1 is KGHSH and CDR2 is LQKENI. Trimming shortened V by 3 bases and J by 5 bases, and 9 bases separated the two germline ends. There are 13 residues in the CDR3. The CDR3 loop is CASSPWGQDTQYF. The CDR3 DNA reads as TGTGCCAGCTCACCGTGGGGCCAAGATACGCAGTATTTT.

The chain uses TRBV27 and TRBJ1-1, with D tentatively TRBD1 (6 bases). This CDR3 has 14 residues. Germline V gene sequence: CDR1 MNHEY, CDR2 SMNVEV (reference sequence). The germline V and J ends were trimmed by 3 bases and 3 bases, with 11 bases remaining between them. The CDR3 sequence: CASSFARGDTEAFF. In nucleotides, the CDR3 is TGTGCCAGCAGTTTCGCCAGGGGAGACACTGAAGCTTTCTTT.